The sequence of this TCR beta chain was determined in a study of T cells in Graves' hyperthyroidism and ophthalmopathy. PBMCs were obtained from 9 to 10 ml fresh peripheral blood. The CDR3 totals 12 residues. Between the trimmed V and J ends, which lost 5 bases and 3 bases, there was a span of 6 bases. CDR1 is SGHDT and CDR2 is YYEEEE in the germline V gene. The investigators amplified TCR beta CDR3 regions from RNA transcripts. The HTBI set primed first-round TCR CDR3 RT-PCR. TCRdb itself ran the multiplex PCR reads through MiXCR, one entry per CDR3 protein. The sample consists of fewer than 700,000 distinct CDR3 sequences, roughly 15% of them appearing once.

The V gene is TRBV5-6, the J gene TRBJ2-1, with unresolved D. The sequence derives from a woman between 25 and 40 years old with Graves' hyperthyroidism. Sequenced material: blood. Here the CDR3 DNA reads TGTGCCAGCAGTTCGAACTACAATGAGCAGTTCTTC. This gives the protein CASSSNYNEQFF.